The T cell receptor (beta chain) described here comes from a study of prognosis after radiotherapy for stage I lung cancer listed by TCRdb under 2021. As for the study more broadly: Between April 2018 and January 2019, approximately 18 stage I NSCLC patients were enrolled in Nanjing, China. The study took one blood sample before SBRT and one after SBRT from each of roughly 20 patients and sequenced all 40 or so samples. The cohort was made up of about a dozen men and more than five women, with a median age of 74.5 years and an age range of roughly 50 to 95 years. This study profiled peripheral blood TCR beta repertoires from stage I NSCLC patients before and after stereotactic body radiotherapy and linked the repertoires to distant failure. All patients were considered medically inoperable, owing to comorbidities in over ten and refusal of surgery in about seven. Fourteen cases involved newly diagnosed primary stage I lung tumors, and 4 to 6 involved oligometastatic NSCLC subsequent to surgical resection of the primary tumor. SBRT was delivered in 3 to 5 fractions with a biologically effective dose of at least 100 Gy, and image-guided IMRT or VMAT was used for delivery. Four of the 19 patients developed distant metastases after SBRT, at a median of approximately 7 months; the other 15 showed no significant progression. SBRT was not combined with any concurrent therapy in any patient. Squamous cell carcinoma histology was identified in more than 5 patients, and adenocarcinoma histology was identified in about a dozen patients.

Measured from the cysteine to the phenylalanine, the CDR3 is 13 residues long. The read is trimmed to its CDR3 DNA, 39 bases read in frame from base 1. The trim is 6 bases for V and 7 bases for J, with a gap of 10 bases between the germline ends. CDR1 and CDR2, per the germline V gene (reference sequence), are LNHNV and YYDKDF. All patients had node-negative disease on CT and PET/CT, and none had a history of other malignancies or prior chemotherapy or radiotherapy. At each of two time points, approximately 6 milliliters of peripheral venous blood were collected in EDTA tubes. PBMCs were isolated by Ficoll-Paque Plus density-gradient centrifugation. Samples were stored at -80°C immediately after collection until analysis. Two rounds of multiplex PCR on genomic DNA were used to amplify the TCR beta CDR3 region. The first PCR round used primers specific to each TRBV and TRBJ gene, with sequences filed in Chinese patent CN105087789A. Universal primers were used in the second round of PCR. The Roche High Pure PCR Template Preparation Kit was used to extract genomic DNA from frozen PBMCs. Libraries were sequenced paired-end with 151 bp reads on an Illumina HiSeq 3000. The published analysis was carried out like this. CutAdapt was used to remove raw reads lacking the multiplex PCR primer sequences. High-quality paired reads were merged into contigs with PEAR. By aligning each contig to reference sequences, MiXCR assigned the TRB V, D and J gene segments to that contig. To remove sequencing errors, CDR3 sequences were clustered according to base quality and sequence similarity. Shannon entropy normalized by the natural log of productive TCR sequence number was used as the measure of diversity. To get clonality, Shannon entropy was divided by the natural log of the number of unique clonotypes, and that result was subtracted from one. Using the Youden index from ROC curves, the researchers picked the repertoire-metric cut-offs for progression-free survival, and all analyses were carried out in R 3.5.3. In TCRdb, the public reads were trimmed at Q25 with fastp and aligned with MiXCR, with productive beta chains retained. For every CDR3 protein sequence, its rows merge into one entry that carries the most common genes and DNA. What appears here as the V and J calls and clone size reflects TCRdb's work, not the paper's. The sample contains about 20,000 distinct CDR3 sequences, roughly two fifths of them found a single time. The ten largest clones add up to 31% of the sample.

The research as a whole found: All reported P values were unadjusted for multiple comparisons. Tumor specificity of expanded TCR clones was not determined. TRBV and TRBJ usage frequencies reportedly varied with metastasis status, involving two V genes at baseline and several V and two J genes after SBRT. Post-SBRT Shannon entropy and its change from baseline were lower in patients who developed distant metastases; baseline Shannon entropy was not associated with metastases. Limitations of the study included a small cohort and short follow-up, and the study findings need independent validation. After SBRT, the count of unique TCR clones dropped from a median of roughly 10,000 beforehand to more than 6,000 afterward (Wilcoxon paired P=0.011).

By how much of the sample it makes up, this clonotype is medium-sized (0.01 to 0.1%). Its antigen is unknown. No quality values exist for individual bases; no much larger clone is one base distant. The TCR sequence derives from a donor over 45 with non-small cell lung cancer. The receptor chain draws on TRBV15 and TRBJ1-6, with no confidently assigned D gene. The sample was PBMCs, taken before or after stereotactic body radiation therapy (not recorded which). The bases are TGTGCCACCAGTTCAACAGAGAATTCACCCCTCCACTTT. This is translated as CATSSTENSPLHF. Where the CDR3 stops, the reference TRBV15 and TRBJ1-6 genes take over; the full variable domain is DAMVIQNPRYQVTQFGKPVTLSCSQTLNHNVMYWYQQKSSQAPKLLFHYYDKDFNNEADTPDNFQSRRPNTSFCFLDIRSPGLGDTAMYLCATSSTENSPLHFGNGTRLTVT.